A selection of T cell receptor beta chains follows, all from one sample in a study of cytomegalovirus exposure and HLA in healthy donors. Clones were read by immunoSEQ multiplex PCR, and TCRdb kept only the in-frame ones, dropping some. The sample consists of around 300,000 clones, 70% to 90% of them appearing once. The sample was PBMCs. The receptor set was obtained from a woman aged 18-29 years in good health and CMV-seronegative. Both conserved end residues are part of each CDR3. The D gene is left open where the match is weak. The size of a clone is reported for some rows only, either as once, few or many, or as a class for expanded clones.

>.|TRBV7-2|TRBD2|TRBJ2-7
TGTGCCAGCAGCCCGAGAGCTAGCGGGGGGTACGACGAGCAGTACTTC
CASSPRASGGYDEQYF
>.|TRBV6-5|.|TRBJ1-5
TGTGCCAGCACCCTGAGATGGGAGGGCAATCAGCCCCAGCATTTT
CASTLRWEGNQPQHF
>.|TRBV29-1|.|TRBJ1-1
TGCAGCGCTCGGACTAACACTGAAGCTTTCTTT
CSARTNTEAFF
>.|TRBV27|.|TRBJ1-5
TGTGCCAGCAGTTTGCTATCTACAGGGATTAATCAGCCCCAGCATTTT
CASSLLSTGINQPQHF
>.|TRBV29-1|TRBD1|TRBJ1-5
TGCAGCGTGGTTCAGGGGGCGAATCAGCCCCAGCATTTT
CSVVQGANQPQHF
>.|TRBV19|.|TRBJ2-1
TGTGCCAGTAGTATGACGTCCGGGGGAGGAGGTGGTGAGCAGTTCTTC
CASSMTSGGGGGEQFF
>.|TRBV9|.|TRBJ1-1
TGTGCCAGCAGCTCATACCCCGGACAGCTCACTGAAGCTTTCTTT
CASSSYPGQLTEAFF
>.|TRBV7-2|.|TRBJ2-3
TGTGCCAGCAGCTTCTGGGAGACAGATACGCAGTATTTT
CASSFWETDTQYF
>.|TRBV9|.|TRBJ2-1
TGTGCCAGCAGCGTTCTCGGAGGGAACGATGAGCAGTTCTTC
CASSVLGGNDEQFF
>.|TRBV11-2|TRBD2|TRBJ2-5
TGTGCCAGCAGCCCCTGGGTGACTAGCGGGAGGGCCACGGAGACCCAGTACTTC
CASSPWVTSGRATETQYF
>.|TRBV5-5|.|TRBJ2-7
TGTGCCAGCAGCCGACCGCACGACAAACACTCCTACGAGCAGTACTTC
CASSRPHDKHSYEQYF
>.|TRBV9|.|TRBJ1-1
TGTGCCAGCAGCGTAGTCCCCCCTCTTGGCGGAGTCACTGAAGCTTTCTTT
CASSVVPPLGGVTEAFF
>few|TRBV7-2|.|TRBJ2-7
TGTGCCAGCAGCTTGGTTGGAGACTCCTACGAGCAGTACTTC
CASSLVGDSYEQYF
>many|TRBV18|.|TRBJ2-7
TGTGCCAGCTCACTTTGGCCCGGGGGAATCGACGAGCAGTACTTC
CASSLWPGGIDEQYF
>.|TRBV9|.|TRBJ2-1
TGTGCCAGCAGCAAAGGAGGTGTAGGGTCATGGTCGGCGGGGTTATACAATGAGCAGTTCTTC
CASSKGGVGSWSAGLYNEQFF
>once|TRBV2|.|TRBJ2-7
TGTGCCAGCAGCCAGGAGGGGGGGGGAATTTGGTACGAGCAGTACTTC
CASSQEGGGIWYEQYF
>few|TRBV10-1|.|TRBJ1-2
TGCGCCAGCAGTGACCGGGAATATGGCTACACCTTC
CASSDREYGYTF
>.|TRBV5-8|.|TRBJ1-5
TGTGCCAGCAGCTTGTATCATCGTGGGAGTAGCAATCAGCCCCAGCATTTT
CASSLYHRGSSNQPQHF
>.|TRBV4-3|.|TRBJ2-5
TGCGCCAGCAGCCAAGAACGGAGGCTTGGCCAAGAGACCCAGTACTTC
CASSQERRLGQETQYF
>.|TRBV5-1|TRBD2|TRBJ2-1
TGCGCCAGCAGCTTGTCGGCTAGCGGGAGCGTTGAGCAGTTCTTC
CASSLSASGSVEQFF
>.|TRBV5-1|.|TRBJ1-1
TGCGCCAGCAGCTTGACAGGCCTTCGGGGGACTGAAGCTTTCTTT
CASSLTGLRGTEAFF
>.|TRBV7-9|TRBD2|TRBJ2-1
TGTGCCAGCAGCTCAAGACTAGCTTACAATGAGCAGTTCTTC
CASSSRLAYNEQFF
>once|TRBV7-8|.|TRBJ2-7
TGTGCCAGCAGCTTAGGTACCAGTTCCTACGAGCAGTACTTC
CASSLGTSSYEQYF
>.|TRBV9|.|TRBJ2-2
TGTGCCAGCAGCCCCGAAGGGGGAGGGCCGCCCGGGGAGCTGTTTTTT
CASSPEGGGPPGELFF
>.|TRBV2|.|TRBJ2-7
TGTGCCAGCAGTGAAGCTCGGCGGGTCTCCTACGAGCAGTACTTC
CASSEARRVSYEQYF
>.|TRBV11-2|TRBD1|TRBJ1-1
TGTGCCAGCAGGGATACAGGGGGCTTGGCGGCTTTCTTT
CASRDTGGLAAFF
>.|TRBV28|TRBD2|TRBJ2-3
TGTGCCAGCAGATCTAGCGGAACTAGCACAGATACGCAGTATTTT
CASRSSGTSTDTQYF
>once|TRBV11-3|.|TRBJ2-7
TGTGCCAGCAGCCCATATGGGGGAGGCCCCTACGAGCAGTACTTC
CASSPYGGGPYEQYF
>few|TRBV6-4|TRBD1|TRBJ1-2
TGTGCCAGCAGTGAGGACAGGAGCTATGGCTACACCTTC
CASSEDRSYGYTF
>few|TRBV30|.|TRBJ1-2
TGTGCCTGGAGACAGAGAGCTAACTATGGCTACACCTTC
CAWRQRANYGYTF
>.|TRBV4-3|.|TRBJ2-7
TGCGCCAGCAGCCTTGTTTTGGGGTCGAGGGCCTACGAGCAGTACTTC
CASSLVLGSRAYEQYF
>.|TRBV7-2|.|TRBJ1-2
TGTGCCAGCAGCAGTAGTCAGGGATCTAACTATGGCTACACCTTC
CASSSSQGSNYGYTF
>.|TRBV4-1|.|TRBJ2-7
TGCGCCAGCAGCGCTGTGGCCAACTACGAGCAGTACTTC
CASSAVANYEQYF
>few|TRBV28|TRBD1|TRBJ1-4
TGTGCCAGCAGTTTTGGGGACAGGGCTAATGAAAAACTGTTTTTT
CASSFGDRANEKLFF
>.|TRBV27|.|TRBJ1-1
TGTGCCAGCAGTCCCCAGGCGCTCCTTAGGGCTTTCTTT
CASSPQALLRAFF
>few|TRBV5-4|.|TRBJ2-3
TGTGCCAGCAGCTGGGGGCCACCAAGCACAGATACGCAGTATTTT
CASSWGPPSTDTQYF
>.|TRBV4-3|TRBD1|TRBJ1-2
TGCGCCAGCAGCCATTGGGACAGGGACAACTATGGCTACACCTTC
CASSHWDRDNYGYTF
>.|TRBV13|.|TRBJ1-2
TGTGCCAGCAGCTTACCAGGGGTGGGCTACACCTTC
CASSLPGVGYTF
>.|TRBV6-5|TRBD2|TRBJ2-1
TGTGCCAGCACAACTATAGCGGGGGGAGGTGGTGAGCAGTTCTTC
CASTTIAGGGGEQFF
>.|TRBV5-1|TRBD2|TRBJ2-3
TGCGCCAGCAGCCCGGGACTAGCGGGGCTTAGCACAGATACGCAGTATTTT
CASSPGLAGLSTDTQYF